These T cell receptor beta chains were read from a single sample in a study of cytomegalovirus exposure and HLA in healthy donors. Clones were read by immunoSEQ multiplex PCR, and TCRdb kept only the in-frame ones, dropping some. The sample includes roughly 90,000 clones, roughly 80% seen only once; the top ten take 3% to 3.5%. The source material was PBMCs. These receptors originate from a man aged 30 to 45 in good health and CMV-seropositive. Both conserved end residues are part of each CDR3. D genes are given only for firm matches. For some rows the clone size is stated as once, few or many, or as a class when expanded; others skip it.

cdr3_aa	cdr3_nt	v_call	j_call	clone_size	d_call
CAWSGSGFTGELFF	TGTGCCTGGAGTGGATCAGGGTTCACCGGGGAGCTGTTTTTT	TRBV30	TRBJ2-2	-	-
CSVVVRGVNPEAFF	TGCAGCGTTGTGGTAAGGGGCGTTAATCCTGAAGCTTTCTTT	TRBV29-1	TRBJ1-1	-	-
CASSLNGSPTGELFF	TGCGCCAGCAGCTTGAACGGGAGCCCCACCGGGGAGCTGTTTTTT	TRBV5-1	TRBJ2-2	-	-
CASSYPLLDEQYF	TGTGCCAGCAGTTATCCCCTTCTCGACGAGCAGTACTTC	TRBV6-5	TRBJ2-7	-	-
CASSLPGATSGNTIYF	TGTGCCAGCAGCTTGCCAGGGGCTACCTCTGGAAACACCATATATTTT	TRBV5-5	TRBJ1-3	-	-
CASSLEGLAGTGELFF	TGTGCCAGCAGCTTAGAGGGCCTAGCTGGGACCGGGGAGCTGTTTTTT	TRBV11-3	TRBJ2-2	-	-
CASSLAIGGSSYEQYF	TGTGCCAGCAGCTTAGCGATCGGGGGATCCTCCTACGAGCAGTACTTC	TRBV7-8	TRBJ2-7	-	-
CASSEGSGANVLTF	TGTGCCAGCAGCGAGGGCTCTGGGGCCAACGTCCTGACTTTC	TRBV13	TRBJ2-6	-	-
CASSRRNSGIPGELFF	TGTGCCAGCAGCCGCCGAAATAGCGGGATCCCCGGGGAGCTGTTTTTT	TRBV5-4	TRBJ2-2	-	TRBD2
CASSFGQGKGPLHF	TGTGCCAGCAGTTTCGGACAGGGGAAGGGGCCCCTCCACTTT	TRBV6-6	TRBJ1-6	-	TRBD1
CASTAQGRYGYTF	TGTGCCAGCACCGCCCAGGGAAGGTATGGCTACACCTTC	TRBV28	TRBJ1-2	-	-
CASSQDSGTPQINEQFF	TGCGCCAGCAGCCAAGATTCCGGGACACCTCAGATCAATGAGCAGTTCTTC	TRBV4-3	TRBJ2-1	-	-
CASSQTGQANSPLHF	TGTGCCAGCAGCCAAACGGGACAGGCAAATTCACCCCTCCACTTT	TRBV14	TRBJ1-6	-	TRBD1
CASSEREGTDTQYF	TGTGCCAGCAGTGAGCGGGAGGGGACAGATACGCAGTATTTT	TRBV2	TRBJ2-3	-	TRBD2
CASSLDPSAYEQYF	TGTGCCAGCAGCTTAGATCCTAGCGCCTACGAGCAGTACTTC	TRBV7-6	TRBJ2-7	-	-
CAITPGGDNYGYTF	TGTGCCATCACTCCGGGCGGGGATAACTATGGCTACACCTTC	TRBV10-3	TRBJ1-2	-	-
CASSPGQGGLGEQYF	TGTGCCAGCAGTCCTGGACAGGGTGGGTTAGGAGAGCAGTACTTC	TRBV6-6	TRBJ2-7	-	TRBD1
CATSRDRGGSTAYNEQFF	TGTGCCACCAGCAGAGATCGAGGCGGGTCCACTGCCTACAATGAGCAGTTCTTC	TRBV15	TRBJ2-1	-	-
CASSLGGAQPQHF	TGTGCCAGCAGCTTAGGGGGCGCGCAGCCCCAGCATTTT	TRBV7-9	TRBJ1-5	-	-
CASSLRPPNYSTDTQYF	TGTGCCAGCAGTTTAAGGCCCCCGAACTACAGCACAGATACGCAGTATTTT	TRBV28	TRBJ2-3	-	-
CASSLTRFLYGYTF	TGTGCCAGCAGTTTAACCCGGTTCCTTTATGGCTACACCTTC	TRBV28	TRBJ1-2	-	-
CASSQEDGREDTQYF	TGCGCCAGCAGCCAAGAAGACGGGAGGGAAGATACGCAGTATTTT	TRBV4-1	TRBJ2-3	-	TRBD2
CASSPLAGTGGEQYF	TGTGCCAGCAGTCCCCTTGCGGGGACTGGAGGCGAGCAGTACTTC	TRBV27	TRBJ2-7	-	-
CASSDREVGAFF	TGTGCCAGCAGCGACAGGGAGGTCGGAGCTTTCTTT	TRBV7-9	TRBJ1-1	few	TRBD1
CASRRDWGF	TGTGCCAGCAGAAGGGACTGGGGCTTC	TRBV7-8	TRBJ2-4	-	-